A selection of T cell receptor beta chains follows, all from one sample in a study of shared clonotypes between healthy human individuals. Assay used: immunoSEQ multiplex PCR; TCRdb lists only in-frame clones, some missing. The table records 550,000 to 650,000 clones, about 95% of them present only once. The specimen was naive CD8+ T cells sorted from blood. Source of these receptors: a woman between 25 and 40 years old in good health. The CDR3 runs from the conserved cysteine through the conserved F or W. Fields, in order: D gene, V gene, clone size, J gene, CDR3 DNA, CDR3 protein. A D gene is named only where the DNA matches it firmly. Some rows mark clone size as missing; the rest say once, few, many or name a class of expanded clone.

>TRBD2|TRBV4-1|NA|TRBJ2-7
TGCGCCAGCAGCCAAGATACGGCGGGAGGGGGGGTCTACGAGCAGTACTTC
CASSQDTAGGGVYEQYF
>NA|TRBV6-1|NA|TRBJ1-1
TGTGCCAGCAGTCAGGTCCTTGAAGCTTTCTTT
CASSQVLEAFF
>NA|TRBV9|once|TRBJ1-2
TGTGCCAGTCACTTCATCGAGGGAAGTCACTATGGCTACACCTTC
CASHFIEGSHYGYTF
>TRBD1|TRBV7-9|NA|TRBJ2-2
TGTGCCAGCAGCCTAGGACAGGGGGACACCGGGGAGCTGTTTTTT
CASSLGQGDTGELFF
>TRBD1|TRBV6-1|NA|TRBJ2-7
TGTGCCAGCAGTGGCTGGACAGGGCCGCACTTAAGCTCCTACGAGCAGTACTTC
CASSGWTGPHLSSYEQYF
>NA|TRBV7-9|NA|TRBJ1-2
TGTGCCAGCAGCCATATAGACAGAGCCAGCGACTATGGCTACACCTTC
CASSHIDRASDYGYTF
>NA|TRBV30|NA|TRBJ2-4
TGTGCCTGGAGTAGGGGGGGTGGAGACATTCAGTACTTC
CAWSRGGGDIQYF
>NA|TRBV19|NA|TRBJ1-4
TGTGCCAGTAGTATAGTTACGGGAATTGATGAAAAACTGTTTTTT
CASSIVTGIDEKLFF
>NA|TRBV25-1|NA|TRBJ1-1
TGTGCCAGCAGCTGGGGGGACACTGAAGCTTTCTTT
CASSWGDTEAFF
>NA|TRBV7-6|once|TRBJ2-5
TGTGCCAGCAGCTTGTTGGGTGTACGGTGGGAGACCCAGTACTTC
CASSLLGVRWETQYF
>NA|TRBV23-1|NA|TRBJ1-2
TGCGCCAGCAGTCAATGGCTGGTGGACTATGGCTACACCTTC
CASSQWLVDYGYTF
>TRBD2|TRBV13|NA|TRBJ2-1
TGTGCCAGCAGCTTAGTGGGACTAGCGGCCTACAATGAGCAGTTCTTC
CASSLVGLAAYNEQFF
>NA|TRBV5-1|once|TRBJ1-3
TGCGCCAGCAGCCCTACAGGTGAAGGAAACACCATATATTTT
CASSPTGEGNTIYF
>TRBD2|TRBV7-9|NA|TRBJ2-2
TGTGCCAGCAGCTCTCGGACTAGCGGGAGCGTCACCGGGGAGCTGTTTTTT
CASSSRTSGSVTGELFF
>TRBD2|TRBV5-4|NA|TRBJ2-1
TGTGCCAGCAGCTTCACTAGCGGGAGGGATGAGCAGTTCTTC
CASSFTSGRDEQFF